Detailed here is one TCR beta chain. Its antigen is as yet unknown. The data were obtained in a study of graft-versus-host responses after intestinal transplantation. Across the whole study: As for transplant type, recipients had multivisceral, liver-intestinal, or isolated intestinal grafts. Every one of the recipients received anti-thymocyte globulin induction and afterwards took tacrolimus and steroids for around 3 years.

Grafts had their tissue processed, releasing intraepithelial and lamina propria lymphocytes. Method: immunoSEQ multiplex PCR; TCRdb's copy keeps in-frame clones and lacks some. In the table there are a few thousand clones, around 83% of which are singletons. Germline loops: CDR1 MGHDK, CDR2 SYGVNS. CDR3 length: 13 amino acids. V dropped 5 bases and J dropped 3 bases, with 7 bases sitting between them. Study outcomes and limitations: Detection of GvH clones occurred in recipient marrow, and some had their first appearance in ileum or blood. Among circulating GvH clones, peak levels were associated with early post-transplant declines in HvG clones.

This chain joins TRBV25-1 and TRBJ2-2; maybe TRBD1 (5 bases). The TCR was taken from a human patient who received an intestinal transplant, so some T cells may come from the graft donor. Sample: ileum tissue, taken about 130 days after intestinal transplantation. Here the CDR3 reads CASSIGDTGELFF. The CDR3 DNA is TGTGCCAGCAGTATAGGGGACACCGGGGAGCTGTTTTTT. The entire variable domain, with the rest obtained from reference TRBV25-1 and TRBJ2-2, is as follows: EADIYQTPRYLVIGTGKKITLECSQTMGHDKMYWYQQDPGMELHLIHYSYGVNSTEKGDLSSESTVSRIRTEHFPLTLESARPSHTSQYLCASSIGDTGELFFGEGSRLTVL.